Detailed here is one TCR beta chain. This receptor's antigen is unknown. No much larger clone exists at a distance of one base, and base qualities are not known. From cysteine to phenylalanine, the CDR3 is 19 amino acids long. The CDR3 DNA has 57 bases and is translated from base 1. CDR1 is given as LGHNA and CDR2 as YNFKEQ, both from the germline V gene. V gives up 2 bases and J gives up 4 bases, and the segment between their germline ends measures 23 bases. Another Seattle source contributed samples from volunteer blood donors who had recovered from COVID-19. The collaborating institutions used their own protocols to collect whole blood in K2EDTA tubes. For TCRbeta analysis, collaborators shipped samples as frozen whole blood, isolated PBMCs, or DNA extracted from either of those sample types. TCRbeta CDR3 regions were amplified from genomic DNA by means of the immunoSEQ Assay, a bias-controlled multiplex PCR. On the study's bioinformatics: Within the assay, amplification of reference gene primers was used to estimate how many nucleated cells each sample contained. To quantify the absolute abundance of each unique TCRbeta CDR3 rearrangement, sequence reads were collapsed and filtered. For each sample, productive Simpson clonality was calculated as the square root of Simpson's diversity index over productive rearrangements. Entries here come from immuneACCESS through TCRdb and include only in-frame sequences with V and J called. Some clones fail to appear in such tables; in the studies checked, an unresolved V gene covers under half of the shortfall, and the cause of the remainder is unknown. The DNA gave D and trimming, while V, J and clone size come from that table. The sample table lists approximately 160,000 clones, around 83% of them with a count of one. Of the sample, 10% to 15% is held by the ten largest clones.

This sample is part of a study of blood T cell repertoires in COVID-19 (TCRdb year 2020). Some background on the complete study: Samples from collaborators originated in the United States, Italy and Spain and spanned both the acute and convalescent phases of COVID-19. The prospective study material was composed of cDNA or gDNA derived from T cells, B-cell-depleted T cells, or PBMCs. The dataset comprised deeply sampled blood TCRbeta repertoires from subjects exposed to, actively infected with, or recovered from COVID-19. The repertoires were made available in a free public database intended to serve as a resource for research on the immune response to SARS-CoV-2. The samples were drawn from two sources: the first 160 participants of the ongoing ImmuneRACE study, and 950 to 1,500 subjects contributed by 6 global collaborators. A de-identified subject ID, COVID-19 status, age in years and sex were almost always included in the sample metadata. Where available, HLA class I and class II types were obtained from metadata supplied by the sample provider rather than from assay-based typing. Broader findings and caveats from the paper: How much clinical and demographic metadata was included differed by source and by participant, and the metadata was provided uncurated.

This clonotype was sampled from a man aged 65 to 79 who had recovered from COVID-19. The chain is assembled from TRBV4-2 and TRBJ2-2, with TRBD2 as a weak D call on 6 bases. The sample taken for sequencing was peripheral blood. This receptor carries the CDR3 CASSQQFRRGHSSTGELFF. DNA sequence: TGTGCCAGCAGCCAACAATTTAGGCGGGGCCATAGCAGCACCGGGGAGCTGTTTTTT.